The rows below give T cell receptor beta chains drawn from one sample of a study of T-cell memory formation after mild COVID-19. TCRdb reprocessed the 5' RACE reads with MiXCR, giving one entry per CDR3 protein. The sample lists 470,000 or so distinct CDR3 sequences, roughly 20% occurring once. Sequenced material: PBMCs or a T cell subset sorted from them (not recorded which). The receptor set was obtained from an adult woman who had mild COVID-19 (a few samples of this study predate the infection). Cell type and time point are not known. CDR3s include the opening cysteine and the closing phenylalanine or tryptophan. The D gene is left open where the match is weak. Only some rows state a clone size, as once, few, many or a class for expanded clones.

size: -
J: TRBJ2-7
D: -
V: TRBV6-2/TRBV6-3
CDR3: CASSYGVQQYF
DNA: TGTGCCAGCAGTTACGGGGTACAGCAGTACTTC

size: few
J: TRBJ1-2
D: -
V: TRBV5-6
CDR3: CASIQGGRGYGYTF
DNA: TGTGCCAGCATCCAAGGGGGGCGCGGCTATGGCTACACCTTC

size: many
J: TRBJ2-5
D: -
V: TRBV5-1
CDR3: CASSSGYVETQYF
DNA: TGCGCCAGCAGCTCAGGGTATGTGGAGACCCAGTACTTC

size: few
J: TRBJ2-5
D: TRBD2
V: TRBV4-2
CDR3: CASSPPGLATEETQYF
DNA: TGTGCCAGCAGCCCCCCAGGACTAGCGACCGAAGAGACCCAGTACTTC

size: -
J: TRBJ2-5
D: -
V: TRBV6-6
CDR3: CASSYSDSPQETQYF
DNA: TGTGCCAGCAGTTATAGCGACTCCCCTCAAGAGACCCAGTACTTC

size: -
J: TRBJ2-5
D: -
V: TRBV7-2
CDR3: CASRRPGLQQETQYF
DNA: TGTGCCAGCAGACGACCGGGACTGCAGCAAGAGACCCAGTACTTC

size: few
J: TRBJ2-5
D: TRBD2
V: TRBV7-9
CDR3: CASSLVLAGQETQYF
DNA: TGTGCCAGCAGCTTAGTCCTAGCGGGGCAAGAGACCCAGTACTTC

size: -
J: TRBJ2-3
D: -
V: TRBV7-6
CDR3: CASSFVGDTQYF
DNA: TGTGCCAGCAGCTTCGTAGGGGATACGCAGTATTTT

size: many
J: TRBJ2-7
D: -
V: TRBV7-2
CDR3: CASSPNYEQYF
DNA: TGTGCCAGCAGTCCAAACTACGAGCAGTACTTC

size: -
J: TRBJ2-7
D: -
V: TRBV24-1
CDR3: CATSGQQDYEQYF
DNA: TGTGCCACCAGTGGCCAACAGGACTACGAGCAGTACTTC

size: -
J: TRBJ2-6
D: -
V: TRBV5-1
CDR3: CASSPGDLSGANVLTF
DNA: TGCGCCAGCAGCCCAGGGGACCTCTCTGGGGCCAACGTCCTGACTTTC

size: -
J: TRBJ1-6
D: -
V: TRBV5-1
CDR3: CASRLTESSYNSPLHF
DNA: TGCGCCAGCAGGCTGACGGAGAGCTCCTATAATTCACCCCTCCACTTT

size: -
J: TRBJ2-4
D: TRBD2
V: TRBV20-1
CDR3: CSASFVLAGGPILRNIQYF
DNA: TGCAGTGCTAGTTTCGTACTAGCGGGAGGGCCTATTTTGAGGAACATTCAGTACTTC